This T cell receptor beta chain is from a study of neurological immune-mediated disorders. This clonotype was counted ten times or more. A single record per CDR3 protein comes from TCRdb applying MiXCR to the 5' RACE reads. The sample includes fewer than 30,000 distinct CDR3 sequences, 5% to 7% of them seen just once. Germline V lookup: CDR1 SGHRS, CDR2 YFSETQ. The length of the CDR3 is 15 residues. V shed 4 bases and J shed 0 bases, with 12 bases lying between them. The J gene is TRBJ2-3, the V gene TRBV5-1; D is undetermined. The receptor was derived from a woman in her thirties or forties in good health. What was sequenced was PBMCs. CDR3 nucleotide sequence: TGCGCCAGCAGCCCCGGTAGTTACAGCACAGATACGCAGTATTTT. This encodes CASSPGSYSTDTQYF.